The rows below give T cell receptor beta chains drawn from one sample of a study of CD8 T cells in Susac syndrome. Using its own MiXCR run on the immunoSEQ multiplex PCR reads, TCRdb lists one record per CDR3 protein. The repertoire has around 130,000 distinct CDR3 sequences, 95% of them found once; the top ten carry about 0.11%. Sequenced: CD4+ T cells from PBMCs. The receptors derive from a human donor with multiple sclerosis. The CDR3 runs from the conserved cysteine through the conserved F or W. Fields, in order: J gene, clone size, V gene, D gene, CDR3 DNA, CDR3 protein. A D gene is named only where the DNA matches it firmly. Only some rows state a clone size, as once, few, many or a class for expanded clones.

j_gene: TRBJ2-5; abundance: -; v_gene: TRBV29-1; d_gene: -; CDR3nt: TGCAGCGTGACCGGGGGGAGCGGGACAAAAGAGACCCAGTACTTC; CDR3aa: CSVTGGSGTKETQYF
j_gene: TRBJ2-1; abundance: -; v_gene: TRBV3-1; d_gene: -; CDR3nt: TGTGCCAGCAGCCAAGCCCGGGTTAGGGGGAATGAGCAGTTCTTC; CDR3aa: CASSQARVRGNEQFF
j_gene: TRBJ1-5; abundance: -; v_gene: TRBV23-1; d_gene: TRBD1; CDR3nt: TGCGCCAGCAGTCATCCAGGGGGCAGGGGCAATCAGCCCCAGCATTTT; CDR3aa: CASSHPGGRGNQPQHF
j_gene: TRBJ2-3; abundance: -; v_gene: TRBV10-3; d_gene: TRBD1; CDR3nt: TGTGCCATCAGGGGGACAGACGAGGATACGCAGTATTTT; CDR3aa: CAIRGTDEDTQYF
j_gene: TRBJ1-1; abundance: -; v_gene: TRBV25-1; d_gene: TRBD1; CDR3nt: TGTGCCAGCAGTTTCACGGGACAGCCGAACACTGAAGCTTTCTTT; CDR3aa: CASSFTGQPNTEAFF
j_gene: TRBJ2-7; abundance: -; v_gene: TRBV12-3/TRBV12-4; d_gene: -; CDR3nt: TGTGCCAGCAGTTTAAGGGGACCCGAGCAGTACTTC; CDR3aa: CASSLRGPEQYF
j_gene: TRBJ2-7; abundance: once; v_gene: TRBV30; d_gene: -; CDR3nt: TGTGCCTGGAGTGTCGGGGGCGGGTACGAGCAGTACTTC; CDR3aa: CAWSVGGGYEQYF
j_gene: TRBJ2-7; abundance: -; v_gene: TRBV29-1; d_gene: -; CDR3nt: TGCAGCGTGGGCCCCAGGCACGAGCAGTACTTC; CDR3aa: CSVGPRHEQYF
j_gene: TRBJ2-5; abundance: -; v_gene: TRBV12-3/TRBV12-4; d_gene: -; CDR3nt: TGTGCCAGCAGTTTAGGGGGTTGGGACCAGTACTTC; CDR3aa: CASSLGGWDQYF
j_gene: TRBJ1-4; abundance: -; v_gene: TRBV21-1; d_gene: -; CDR3nt: TGTGCCAGCAGCAAGTACCTTCGGGAAAAACTGTTTTTT; CDR3aa: CASSKYLREKLFF
j_gene: TRBJ2-7; abundance: -; v_gene: TRBV5-1; d_gene: TRBD2; CDR3nt: TGCGCCAGCAGCTTGGATGGGACTAGCGGGGACGAGCAGTACTTC; CDR3aa: CASSLDGTSGDEQYF
j_gene: TRBJ2-1; abundance: once; v_gene: TRBV20-1; d_gene: TRBD2; CDR3nt: TGCAGTGCTAGGGGACTAGCGCAAGTGTACAATGAGCAGTTCTTC; CDR3aa: CSARGLAQVYNEQFF
j_gene: TRBJ1-2; abundance: -; v_gene: TRBV30; d_gene: -; CDR3nt: TGTGCCTGGAGTGTAGTACGTAGGGGCTACACCTTC; CDR3aa: CAWSVVRRGYTF
j_gene: TRBJ2-6; abundance: once; v_gene: TRBV9; d_gene: -; CDR3nt: TGTGCCAGCAGCCCTCGGCAGGGCGCTGGGGCCAACGTCCTGACTTTC; CDR3aa: CASSPRQGAGANVLTF
j_gene: TRBJ1-6; abundance: -; v_gene: TRBV30; d_gene: -; CDR3nt: TGTGCCTGGAGTGTGTCCAGGTTGGGTTCACCCCTCCACTTT; CDR3aa: CAWSVSRLGSPLHF
j_gene: TRBJ2-3; abundance: -; v_gene: TRBV29-1; d_gene: TRBD1; CDR3nt: TGCAGCGCGGACAGGGGTAACACAGATACGCAGTATTTT; CDR3aa: CSADRGNTDTQYF
j_gene: TRBJ2-2; abundance: -; v_gene: TRBV5-1; d_gene: -; CDR3nt: TGCGCCAGCAGCATGGGACCGCGGTCCGGGGAGCTGTTTTTT; CDR3aa: CASSMGPRSGELFF